This record looks at one TCR beta chain sequence and its context. CDR1 is SGHKS and CDR2 is YYEKEE in the germline V gene (reference sequence). The CDR3 length is 14 residues. V lost 0 bases, J lost 6 bases, and 4 bases stayed unmatched. This sample was taken from a study of cytomegalovirus exposure and HLA in healthy donors. PCR was performed using 60 Vbeta and 13 Jbeta primers. Method: immunoSEQ multiplex PCR; TCRdb's copy keeps in-frame clones and lacks some. The data contain over 150,000 clones, more than 60% of them singletons. What was sequenced was PBMCs. This rearrangement joins TRBV5-5 to TRBJ2-7, with 9 bases aligning to TRBD1. This clonotype was obtained from a woman in her 40s in good health and CMV-seronegative. The CDR3 reads CASSLVVTGGEQYF. For the CDR3, the DNA is TGTGCCAGCAGCTTGGTGGTGACAGGGGGCGAGCAGTACTTC. The variable domain in full, with the rest retrieved from reference TRBV5-5 and TRBJ2-7, is DAGVTQSPTHLIKTRGQQVTLRCSPISGHKSVSWYQQVLGQGPQFIFQYYEKEERGRGNFPDRFSARQFPNYSSELNVNALLLGDSALYLCASSLVVTGGEQYFGPGTRLTVT.